These T cell receptor beta chains were read from a single sample in a study of T-cell memory formation after mild COVID-19. TCRdb re-called the 5' RACE reads through MiXCR, storing one row per CDR3 protein. Among about 390,000 distinct CDR3 sequences listed, roughly 15% were seen once. Sequenced input: PBMCs or a T cell subset sorted from them (not recorded which). The receptor set was obtained from a man aged 18 to 30 who had mild COVID-19 (a few samples of this study predate the infection). Cell type and time point are not known. CDR3s include the opening cysteine and the closing phenylalanine or tryptophan.

V gene	J gene	CDR3 protein
TRBV4-1	TRBJ1-1	CASSQERLDTEAFF
TRBV3-1	TRBJ2-2	CASSTNEVNTGELFF
TRBV7-3	TRBJ2-5	CASSLVGLAAKETQYF
TRBV29-1	TRBJ2-5	CSVRTSGRETQYF
TRBV28	TRBJ2-3	CASSPDRGLNTQYF
TRBV11-2	TRBJ1-3	CASSLQWTGIGNTIYF
TRBV7-8	TRBJ2-1	CASSSRGHEQFF
TRBV7-6	TRBJ2-3	CASSSIATDTQYF
TRBV6-2/TRBV6-3	TRBJ2-6	CASSVRGAGANVLTF
TRBV20-1	TRBJ2-3	CKIAEPSTDTQYF
TRBV7-2	TRBJ2-5	CASSLVTGLYQETQYF
TRBV7-2	TRBJ2-7	CASTVVTSSGYEQYF
TRBV6-5	TRBJ2-7	CASSYVQGGEQYF
TRBV15	TRBJ2-7	CATSRAGTFSYEQYF
TRBV20-1	TRBJ1-2	CSARDVGTGTYGYTF
TRBV12-3/TRBV12-4	TRBJ1-4	CASSLRENEKLFF
TRBV6-2/TRBV6-3	TRBJ2-5	CASSWTLPAETQYF
TRBV12-3/TRBV12-4	TRBJ1-1	CASSYGHLEAFF
TRBV4-2	TRBJ2-7	CASKPRRDTYYEQYF
TRBV4-2	TRBJ2-7	CASSQERGVLTGSSYEQYF
TRBV4-1	TRBJ1-5	CASSPGVPNQPQHF
TRBV4-2	TRBJ2-5	CASSQFIGFQETQYF
TRBV13	TRBJ2-7	CASSPKDRPYEQYF
TRBV7-9	TRBJ1-1	CASSQAGGSEAFF
TRBV5-4	TRBJ1-1	CASSVTGANTEAFF
TRBV19	TRBJ2-1	CASSIGGAGGPEEQFF
TRBV20-1	TRBJ2-3	CSATASGGRSTQYF
TRBV6-2/TRBV6-3	TRBJ2-1	CASSYPNRAAYNEQFF
TRBV27	TRBJ2-2	CASSPHGGGGTGELFF
TRBV7-3	TRBJ2-1	CASSPGGRNEQFF
TRBV5-1	TRBJ2-2	CASREATTGELFF
TRBV11-2	TRBJ2-5	CASTPGLAGVKDQYF
TRBV6-5	TRBJ1-2	CASTRLGQTNYGYTF
TRBV11-2	TRBJ2-3	CASSPGRKRDTQYF
TRBV4-1	TRBJ2-7	CASSHTTGNTYEQYF
TRBV6-5	TRBJ2-1	CASSDPRGGLNEQFF
TRBV5-4	TRBJ2-1	CASSASSSSYNEQFF
TRBV9	TRBJ1-2	CASSLLGGSYTF
TRBV7-6	TRBJ2-1	CASTLDGPIDNEQFF
TRBV12-3/TRBV12-4	TRBJ2-5	CASTLGHPQETQYF
TRBV20-1	TRBJ1-2	CSASGGRYGYTF
TRBV7-9	TRBJ2-5	CASTPDSQETQYF
TRBV5-8	TRBJ2-3	CASSLQGPTDTQYF
TRBV6-5	TRBJ1-2	CASSYSSLAPAYGYTF